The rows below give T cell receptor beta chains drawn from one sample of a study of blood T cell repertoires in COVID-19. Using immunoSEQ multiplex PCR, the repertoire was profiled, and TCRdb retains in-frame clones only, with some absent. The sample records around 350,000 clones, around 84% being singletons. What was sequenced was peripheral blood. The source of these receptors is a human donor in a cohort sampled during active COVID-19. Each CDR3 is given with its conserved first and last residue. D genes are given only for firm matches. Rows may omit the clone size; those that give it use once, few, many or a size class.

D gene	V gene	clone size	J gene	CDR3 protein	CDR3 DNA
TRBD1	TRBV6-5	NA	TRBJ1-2	CASSPGTGGFYTF	TGTGCCAGCAGCCCCGGGACAGGGGGTTTCTACACCTTC
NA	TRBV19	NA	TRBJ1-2	CASSMQINYGYTF	TGTGCCAGTAGTATGCAGATTAACTATGGCTACACCTTC
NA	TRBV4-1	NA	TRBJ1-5	CASSQDGGGNQPQHF	TGCGCCAGCAGCCAAGATGGGGGGGGCAATCAGCCCCAGCATTTT
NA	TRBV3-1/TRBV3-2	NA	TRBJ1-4	CASSRQVGEKLFF	TGTGCCAGCAGCCGACAGGTGGGAGAAAAACTGTTTTTT
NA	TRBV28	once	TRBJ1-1	CASSFGVQRLNTEAFF	TGTGCCAGCAGTTTCGGTGTCCAGAGGTTGAACACTGAAGCTTTCTTT
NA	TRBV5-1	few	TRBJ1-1	CASSLALRGNTEAFF	TGCGCCAGCAGCTTGGCCCTCCGGGGAAACACTGAAGCTTTCTTT
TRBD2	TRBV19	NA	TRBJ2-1	CASSIIRTSRGNEQFF	TGTGCCAGTAGTATAATTCGGACTAGTCGGGGTAATGAGCAGTTCTTC
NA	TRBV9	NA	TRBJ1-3	CASSVVDSTFSGNTIYF	TGTGCCAGCAGCGTGGTCGACAGTACTTTCTCTGGAAACACCATATATTTT
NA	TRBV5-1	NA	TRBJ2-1	CASSSGMNEQFF	TGCGCCAGCAGCTCGGGAATGAATGAGCAGTTCTTC
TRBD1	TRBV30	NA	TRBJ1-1	CAWGQGAGTEAFF	TGTGCCTGGGGACAGGGGGCTGGCACTGAAGCTTTCTTT
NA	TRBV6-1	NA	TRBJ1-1	CASSEGRNTEAFF	TGTGCCAGCAGTGAGGGCAGGAACACTGAAGCTTTCTTT
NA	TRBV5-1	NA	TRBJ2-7	CASSLGAGTSYEQYF	TGCGCCAGCAGCTTGGGGGCGGGGACCTCCTACGAGCAGTACTTC
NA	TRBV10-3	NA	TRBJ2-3	CAISAWETREYTQYF	TGTGCCATCAGTGCGTGGGAAACTAGGGAGTATACGCAGTATTTT
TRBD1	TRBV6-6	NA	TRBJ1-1	CASSYGTGVNTEAFF	TGTGCCAGCAGTTACGGGACAGGGGTGAACACTGAAGCTTTCTTT
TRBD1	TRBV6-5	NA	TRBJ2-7	CASEKGALYEQYF	TGTGCCAGCGAAAAGGGGGCGTTATACGAGCAGTACTTC
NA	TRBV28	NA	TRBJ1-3	CASGRGGPVSGNTIYF	TGTGCCAGTGGGCGGGGGGGGCCTGTCTCTGGAAACACCATATATTTT
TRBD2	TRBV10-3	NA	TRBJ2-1	CAAQSGTTHLKGINEQFF	TGTGCCGCACAATCCGGGACTACTCATTTGAAGGGTATCAATGAGCAGTTCTTC
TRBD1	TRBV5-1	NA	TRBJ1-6	CASSRENRGQGVDSPLHF	TGCGCCAGCAGCCGAGAAAACCGAGGACAGGGAGTAGATTCACCCCTCCACTTT
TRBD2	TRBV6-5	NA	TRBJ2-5	CASRLAGGTTQYF	TGTGCCAGCAGGCTAGCGGGGGGTACGACCCAGTACTTC
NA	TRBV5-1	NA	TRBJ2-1	CASSSQEAAGDEQFF	TGCGCCAGCAGCTCCCAGGAGGCGGCTGGAGATGAGCAGTTCTTC
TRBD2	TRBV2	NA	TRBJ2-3	CASRLGLALGDTQYF	TGTGCCAGCCGGTTAGGACTAGCCCTCGGAGATACGCAGTATTTT
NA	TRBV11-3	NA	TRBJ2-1	CASSLGVTDNEQFF	TGTGCCAGCAGCTTAGGGGTGACAGACAATGAGCAGTTCTTC
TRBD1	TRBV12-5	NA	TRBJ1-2	CASGHDLGGQGDYGYTF	TGTGCTAGTGGCCATGATTTGGGGGGACAGGGGGATTATGGCTACACCTTC
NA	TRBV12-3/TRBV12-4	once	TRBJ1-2	CASHRGSNYGYTF	TGTGCCAGCCATAGGGGATCTAACTATGGCTACACCTTC
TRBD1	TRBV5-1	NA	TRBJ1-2	CASSPGDSLSGGYTF	TGCGCCAGCAGCCCAGGGGACAGCTTGAGTGGGGGCTACACCTTC
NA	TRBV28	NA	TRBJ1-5	CASGTRGFQPQHF	TGTGCGTCTGGGACCAGGGGTTTTCAGCCCCAGCATTTT
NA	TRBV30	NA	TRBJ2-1	CAWRSLIRGTEQFF	TGTGCCTGGAGATCCTTAATCAGGGGTACTGAGCAGTTCTTC
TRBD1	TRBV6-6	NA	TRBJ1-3	CASSSDRAGNTIYF	TGTGCCAGCAGCTCGGACAGGGCTGGAAACACCATATATTTT